This T cell receptor (beta chain) stems from a study of a mutant IDH1 vaccine in newly diagnosed glioma. Study details: Those enrolled had earlier been treated with radiotherapy, temozolomide, or both, mostly both.

Here immunoSEQ multiplex PCR was the method, and the copy in TCRdb shows in-frame clones only, minus some. The sample has 30,000 to 35,000 clones; nearly 90% are singletons. To note about this clone: The antigen remains undetermined.

Whole-study results and caveats: Any relationship between pseudoprogression and changes in top peripheral T cell clonotypes seemed absent. Immune responses arising from the vaccine appeared in about 95% of patients.

The time point here: week 11, during vaccination. What each vaccine dose contained was 300 ug of mutant IDH1 20-mer peptide, accompanied by topical imiquimod. Each tumor in the donors was a new WHO grade 3 or 4 astrocytoma, IDH1-mutant and ATRX-lost. The specimen comprised PBMCs, sampled from a glioma patient whose treatment included an IDH1 peptide vaccine. The clonotype was recovered from a man aged 18 to 29 with glioma.

CDR3 nucleotides: TGTGCCAGCAGCTCCCCGGGACAGGGGCGGTGGGAGCAGTACTTC. Residues: CASSSPGQGRWEQYF. The chain employs TRBV7-9 and TRBJ2-7; 10 positions agree with TRBD1. CDR3 length: 15 residues. Germline values: CDR1 SEHNR, CDR2 FQNEAQ (reference sequence). V was pared by 4 bases and J by 7 bases, with 10 bases of the junction left unmatched. Based on the CDR3 plus reference TRBV7-9 and TRBJ2-7, the full variable domain is DTGVSQNPRHKITKRGQNVTFRCDPISEHNRLYWYRQTLGQGPEFLTYFQNEAQLEKSRLLSDRFSAERPKGSFSTLEIQRTEQGDSAMYLCASSSPGQGRWEQYFGPGTRLTVT.